This TCR beta chain was found in a study of control samples from healthy donors and cancer patients. The CDR3 runs to 15 residues. Germline-derived CDR1 and CDR2 are SGHRS and YFSETQ. Losses at the gene ends were 2 bases for V and 5 bases for J; bases not matched to a gene: 7. Using immunoSEQ multiplex PCR, the repertoire was profiled, and TCRdb retains in-frame clones only, with some absent. The table records tens of thousands of clones, around 90% of them present only once. Specimen: PBMCs. The origin of this receptor is a man aged 40-49 years with colorectal cancer. This chain links TRBV5-1 with TRBJ2-5; 9 bases agree with TRBD1. The CDR3 protein is CASSFGDRGIETQYF. The CDR3, as DNA: TGCGCCAGCAGCTTTGGCGACAGGGGGATCGAGACCCAGTACTTC.